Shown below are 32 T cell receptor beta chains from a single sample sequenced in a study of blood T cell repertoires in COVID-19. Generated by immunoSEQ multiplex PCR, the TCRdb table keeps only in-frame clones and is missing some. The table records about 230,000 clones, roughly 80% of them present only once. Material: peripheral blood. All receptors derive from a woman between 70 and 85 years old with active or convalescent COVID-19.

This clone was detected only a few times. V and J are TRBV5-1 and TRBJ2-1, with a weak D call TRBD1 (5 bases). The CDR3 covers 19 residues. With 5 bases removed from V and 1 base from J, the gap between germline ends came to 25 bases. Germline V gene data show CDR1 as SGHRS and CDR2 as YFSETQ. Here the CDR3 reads CASSSPTPVLGVSYNEQFF. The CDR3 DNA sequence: TGCGCCAGCAGTTCCCCCACCCCAGTCTTAGGGGTTTCCTACAATGAGCAGTTCTTC.

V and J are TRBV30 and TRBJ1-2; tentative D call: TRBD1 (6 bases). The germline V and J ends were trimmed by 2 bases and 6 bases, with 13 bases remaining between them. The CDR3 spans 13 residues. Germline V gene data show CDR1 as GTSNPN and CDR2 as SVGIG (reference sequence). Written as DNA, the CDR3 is TGTGCCTGGAGTACAGGGTACTGGGATGGCTACACCTTC. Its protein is CAWSTGYWDGYTF.

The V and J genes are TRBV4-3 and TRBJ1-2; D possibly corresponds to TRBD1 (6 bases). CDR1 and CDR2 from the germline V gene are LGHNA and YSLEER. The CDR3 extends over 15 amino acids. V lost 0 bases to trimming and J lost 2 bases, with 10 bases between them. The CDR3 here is CASSQEWGLNYGYTF. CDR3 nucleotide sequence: TGCGCCAGCAGCCAAGAATGGGGGCTGAACTATGGCTACACCTTC.

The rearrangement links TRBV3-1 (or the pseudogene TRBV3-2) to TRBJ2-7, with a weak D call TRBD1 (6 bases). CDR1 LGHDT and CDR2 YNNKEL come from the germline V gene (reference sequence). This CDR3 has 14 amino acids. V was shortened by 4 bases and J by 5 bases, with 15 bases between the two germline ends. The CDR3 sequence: CASSPGQGSHEQYF. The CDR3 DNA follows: TGTGCCAGCAGCCCCGGGCAGGGGAGCCACGAGCAGTACTTC.

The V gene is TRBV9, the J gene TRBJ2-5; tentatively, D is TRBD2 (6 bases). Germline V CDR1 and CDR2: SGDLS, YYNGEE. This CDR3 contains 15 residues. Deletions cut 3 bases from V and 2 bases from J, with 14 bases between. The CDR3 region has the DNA TGTGCCAGCAGCGCCAGAGCCGGGGGTCAAGAGACCCAGTACTTC. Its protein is CASSARAGGQETQYF.

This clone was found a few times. The CDR3 protein is CASSLGPLQTGGREQYF. As DNA, the CDR3 is TGCGCCAGCAGCTTGGGCCCGCTTCAGACAGGGGGTCGAGAGCAGTACTTC. This chain connects TRBV5-1 to TRBJ2-7, with TRBD1 matching over 9 bases. CDR3 length: 17 residues. V shed 0 bases and J 7 bases; nucleotides not matched to a gene: 14. Germline V gene sequence: CDR1 SGHRS, CDR2 YFSETQ.

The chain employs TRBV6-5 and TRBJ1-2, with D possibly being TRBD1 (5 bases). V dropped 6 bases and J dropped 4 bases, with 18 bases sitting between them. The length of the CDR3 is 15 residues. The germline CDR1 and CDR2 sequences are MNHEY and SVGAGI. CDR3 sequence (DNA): TGTGCCAGCAGGGGTCCGGGGGATGGTCGCTATGGCTACACCTTC. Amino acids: CASRGPGDGRYGYTF.

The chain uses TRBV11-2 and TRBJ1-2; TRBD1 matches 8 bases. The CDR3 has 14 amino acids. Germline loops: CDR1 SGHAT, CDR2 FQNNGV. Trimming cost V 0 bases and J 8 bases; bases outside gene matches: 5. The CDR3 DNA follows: TGTGCCAGCAGCTTAGACGGACAGGGATGGGGCTACACCTTC. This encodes CASSLDGQGWGYTF.

The CDR3 DNA follows: TGTGCCAGCAGTCCCCTCTCTAAGTCCTATAATTCACCCCTCCACTTT. Translation gives CASSPLSKSYNSPLHF. V and J are TRBV7-8 and TRBJ1-6; unclear D gene. The CDR3 length is 16 residues. The ends were cut back, 6 bases at V and 1 base at J, with 13 bases in the middle. The germline V gene has CDR1 SGHVS and CDR2 FQNEAQ.

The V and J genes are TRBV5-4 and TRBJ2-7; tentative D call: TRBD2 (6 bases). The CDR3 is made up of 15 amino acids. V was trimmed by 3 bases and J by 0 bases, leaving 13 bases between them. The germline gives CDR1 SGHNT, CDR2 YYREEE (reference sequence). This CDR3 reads CASSWSAGRSYEQYF. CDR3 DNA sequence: TGTGCCAGCAGCTGGAGTGCGGGGCGCTCCTACGAGCAGTACTTC.

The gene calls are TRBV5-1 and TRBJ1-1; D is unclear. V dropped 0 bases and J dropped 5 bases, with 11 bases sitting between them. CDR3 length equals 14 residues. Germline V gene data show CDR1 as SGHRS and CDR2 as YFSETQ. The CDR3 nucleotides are TGCGCCAGCAGCTTGGAACACCCGGGTACTGAAGCTTTCTTT. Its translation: CASSLEHPGTEAFF.

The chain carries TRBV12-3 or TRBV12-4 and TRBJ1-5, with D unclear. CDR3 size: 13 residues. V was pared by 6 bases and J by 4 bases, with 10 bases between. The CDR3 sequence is CASRLQENQPQHF. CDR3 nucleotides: TGTGCCAGCAGGCTTCAAGAGAATCAGCCCCAGCATTTT.

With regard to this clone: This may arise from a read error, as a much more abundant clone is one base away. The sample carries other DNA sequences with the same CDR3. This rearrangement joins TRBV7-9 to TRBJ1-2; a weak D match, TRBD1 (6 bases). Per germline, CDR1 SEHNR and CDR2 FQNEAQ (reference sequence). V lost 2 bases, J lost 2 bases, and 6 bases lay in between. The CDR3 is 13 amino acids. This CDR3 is CASSLQGNYGYTF. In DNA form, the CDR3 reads TGTGCCAGCAGCTTACAGGGGAACTATGGCTACACCTTC.

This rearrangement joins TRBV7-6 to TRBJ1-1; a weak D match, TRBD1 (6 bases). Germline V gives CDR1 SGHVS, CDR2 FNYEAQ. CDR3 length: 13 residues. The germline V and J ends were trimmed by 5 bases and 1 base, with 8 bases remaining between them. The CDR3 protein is CASSPRGNTEAFF. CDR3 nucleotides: TGTGCCAGCAGCCCCAGGGGGAACACTGAAGCTTTCTTT.

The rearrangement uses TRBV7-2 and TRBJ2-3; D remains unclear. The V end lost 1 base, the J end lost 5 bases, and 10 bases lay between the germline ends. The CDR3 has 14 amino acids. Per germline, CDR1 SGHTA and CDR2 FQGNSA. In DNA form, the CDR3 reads TGTGCCAGCAGCTTAGGCTCGACGGGAGATACGCAGTATTTT. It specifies CASSLGSTGDTQYF.

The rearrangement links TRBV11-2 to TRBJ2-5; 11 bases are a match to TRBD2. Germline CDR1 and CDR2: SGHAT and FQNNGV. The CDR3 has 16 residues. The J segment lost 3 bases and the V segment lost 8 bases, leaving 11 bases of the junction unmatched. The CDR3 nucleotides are TGTGCCAGCTCCGAGGGACTAGCGGTCCTGGAAGAGACCCAGTACTTC. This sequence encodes CASSEGLAVLEETQYF. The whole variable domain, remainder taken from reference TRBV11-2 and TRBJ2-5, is EAGVAQSPRYKIIEKRQSVAFWCNPISGHATLYWYQQILGQGPKLLIQFQNNGVVDDSQLPKDRFSAERLKGVDSTLKIQPAKLEDSAVYLCASSEGLAVLEETQYFGPGTRLLVL.

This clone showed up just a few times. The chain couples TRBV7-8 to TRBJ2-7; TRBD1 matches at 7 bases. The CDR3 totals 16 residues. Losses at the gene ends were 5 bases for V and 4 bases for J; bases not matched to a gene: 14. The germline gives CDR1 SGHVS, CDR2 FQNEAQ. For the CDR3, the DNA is TGTGCCAGCAGCCCTAGTCCGGGACAGCACCTTTACGAGCAGTACTTC. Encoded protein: CASSPSPGQHLYEQYF.

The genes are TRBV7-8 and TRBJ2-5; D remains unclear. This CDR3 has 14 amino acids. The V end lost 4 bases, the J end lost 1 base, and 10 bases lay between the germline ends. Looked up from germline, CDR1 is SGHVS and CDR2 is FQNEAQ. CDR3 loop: CASSSLPRQETQYF. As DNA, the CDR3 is TGTGCCAGCAGCTCCCTTCCTCGCCAAGAGACCCAGTACTTC.

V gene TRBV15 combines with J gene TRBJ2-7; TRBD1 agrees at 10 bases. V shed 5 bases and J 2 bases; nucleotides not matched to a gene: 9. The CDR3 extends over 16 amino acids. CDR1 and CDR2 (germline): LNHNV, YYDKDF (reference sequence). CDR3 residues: CATSGWRDRGTYEQYF. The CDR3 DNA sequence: TGTGCCACCAGCGGATGGCGGGACAGGGGCACCTACGAGCAGTACTTC.

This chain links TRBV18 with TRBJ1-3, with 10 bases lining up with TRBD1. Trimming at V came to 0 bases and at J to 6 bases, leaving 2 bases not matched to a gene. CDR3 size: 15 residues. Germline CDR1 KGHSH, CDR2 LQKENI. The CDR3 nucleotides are TGTGCCAGCTCACCACCCGGGACAGGGGAAAACACCATATATTTT. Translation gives CASSPPGTGENTIYF. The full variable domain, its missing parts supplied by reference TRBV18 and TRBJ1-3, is NAGVMQNPRHLVRRRGQEARLRCSPMKGHSHVYWYRQLPEEGLKFMVYLQKENIIDESGMPKERFSAEFPKEGPSILRIQQVVRGDSAAYFCASSPPGTGENTIYFGEGSWLTVV.

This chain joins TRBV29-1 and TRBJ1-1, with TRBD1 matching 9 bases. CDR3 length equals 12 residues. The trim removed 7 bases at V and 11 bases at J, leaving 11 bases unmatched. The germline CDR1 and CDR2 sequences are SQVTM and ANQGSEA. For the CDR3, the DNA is TGCAGCGCAAACCGGGACAGGGTTTCGGCTTTCTTT. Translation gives CSANRDRVSAFF.

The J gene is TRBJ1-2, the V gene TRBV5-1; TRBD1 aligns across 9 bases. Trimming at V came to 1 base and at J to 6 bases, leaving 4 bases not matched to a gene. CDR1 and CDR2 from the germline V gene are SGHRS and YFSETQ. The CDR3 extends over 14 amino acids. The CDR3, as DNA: TGCGCCAGCAGCTTGCCGGGACAGGGCCATGGCTACACCTTC. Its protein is CASSLPGQGHGYTF.

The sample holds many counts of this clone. The CDR3 nucleotides are TGTGCCAGCAGCCGAGGACAGGAAGCTTTCTTT. This gives the protein CASSRGQEAFF. The gene calls are TRBV3-1 (or the pseudogene TRBV3-2) and TRBJ1-1, with D possibly TRBD1 on 6 matching bases. V lost 4 bases and J lost 8, with 8 bases in between. This CDR3 region has 11 residues. In germline, CDR1 is LGHDT, CDR2 YNNKEL (reference sequence).

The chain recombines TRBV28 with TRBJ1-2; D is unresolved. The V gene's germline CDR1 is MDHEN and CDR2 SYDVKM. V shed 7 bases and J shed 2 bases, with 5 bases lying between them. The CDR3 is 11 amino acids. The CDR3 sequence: CASKLNYGYTF. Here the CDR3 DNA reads TGTGCCAGCAAACTAAACTATGGCTACACCTTC.

Written as DNA, the CDR3 is TGTGCCAGCAGTGTGGCGGGAGGGCCCTCAGATACGCAGTATTTT. Translated: CASSVAGGPSDTQYF. This chain links TRBV2 with TRBJ2-3; 9 bases line up with TRBD2. The CDR3 covers 15 residues. Trimming cost V 4 bases and J 4 bases; bases outside gene matches: 6. Germline-derived CDR1 and CDR2 are SNHLY and FYNNEI.

The CDR3 coding sequence is TGTGCCAGCAGGACTAGCGGGGGAAGGGATACGCAGTATTTT. Translating it yields CASRTSGGRDTQYF. The chain is built from TRBV19 and TRBJ2-3; 13 bases fit TRBD2. The CDR3 runs 14 residues. Germline assignment: CDR1 LNHDA and CDR2 SQIVND (reference sequence). Trimming cost V 9 bases and J 6 bases; bases outside gene matches: 6.

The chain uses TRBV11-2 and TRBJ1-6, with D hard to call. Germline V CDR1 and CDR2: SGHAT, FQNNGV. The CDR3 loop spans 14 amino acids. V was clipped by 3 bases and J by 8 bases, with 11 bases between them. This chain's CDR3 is CASSFQSRDSPLHF. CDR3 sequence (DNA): TGTGCCAGCAGCTTCCAATCTAGAGATTCACCCCTCCACTTT. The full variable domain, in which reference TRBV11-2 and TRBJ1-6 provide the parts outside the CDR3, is EAGVAQSPRYKIIEKRQSVAFWCNPISGHATLYWYQQILGQGPKLLIQFQNNGVVDDSQLPKDRFSAERLKGVDSTLKIQPAKLEDSAVYLCASSFQSRDSPLHFGNGTRLTVT.

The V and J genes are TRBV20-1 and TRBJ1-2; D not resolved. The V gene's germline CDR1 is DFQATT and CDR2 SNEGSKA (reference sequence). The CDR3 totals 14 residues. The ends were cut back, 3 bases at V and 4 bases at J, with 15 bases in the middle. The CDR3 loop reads CSASATDFLYGYTF. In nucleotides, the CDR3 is TGCAGTGCTAGTGCTACTGACTTCCTCTATGGCTACACCTTC.

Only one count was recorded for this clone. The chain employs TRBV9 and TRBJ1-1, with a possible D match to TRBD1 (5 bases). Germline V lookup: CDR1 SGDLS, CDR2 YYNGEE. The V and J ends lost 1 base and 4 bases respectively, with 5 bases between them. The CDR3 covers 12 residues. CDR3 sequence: CASSVRGTEAFF. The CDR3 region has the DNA TGTGCCAGCAGCGTAAGGGGCACTGAAGCTTTCTTT.

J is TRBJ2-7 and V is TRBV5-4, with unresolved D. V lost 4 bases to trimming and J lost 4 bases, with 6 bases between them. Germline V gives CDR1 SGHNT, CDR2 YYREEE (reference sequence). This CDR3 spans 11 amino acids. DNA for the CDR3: TGTGCCAGCAGCGTCGGGTACGAGCAGTACTTC. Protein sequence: CASSVGYEQYF.

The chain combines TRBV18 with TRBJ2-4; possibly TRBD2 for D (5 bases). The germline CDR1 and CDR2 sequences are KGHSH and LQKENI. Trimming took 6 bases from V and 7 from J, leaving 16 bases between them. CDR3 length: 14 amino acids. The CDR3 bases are TGTGCCAGCTCCACTGGCCTTCGAGGGAACATTCAGTACTTC. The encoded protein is CASSTGLRGNIQYF.

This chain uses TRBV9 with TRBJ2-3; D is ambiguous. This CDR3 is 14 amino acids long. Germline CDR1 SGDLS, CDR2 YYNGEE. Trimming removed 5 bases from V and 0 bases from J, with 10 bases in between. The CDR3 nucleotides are TGTGCCAGCAGTCGAACTTCTAGCACAGATACGCAGTATTTT. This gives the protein CASSRTSSTDTQYF.